The following is a T cell receptor (beta chain) sequence with its context. Its binding antigen is unknown. Base qualities are not at hand, and no much larger clone is one base apart. This sample was included in a study of response to subunit inactivated influenza vaccine (dated 2018 in TCRdb). For the wider study: Deep quantitative T cell receptor repertoire profiling was used in the study to track responses to a trivalent subunit inactivated influenza vaccine.

Deletion took 0 bases off V and 4 bases off J, with a span of 13 bases between the germline ends. The CDR3 starts with the cysteine, ends with the phenylalanine, and has 15 residues. Only the CDR3 DNA stays, 45 bases, in frame from base 1. Via the germline V gene, CDR1 is LGHNA and CDR2 YSLEER. Results and caveats for the whole study, not just this receptor: The authors suggested that each seasonal influenza vaccination may recruit only a limited number of new T cells.

Libraries came from RT-PCR. The sequencer was an Illumina HiSeq 2500. TCRdb cleaned the public reads at Q25 with fastp, built clones with MiXCR and kept in-frame beta chains. Rows are combined by CDR3 protein, so each entry shows the most common genes and DNA. This sample gives 450,000 to 600,000 distinct CDR3 sequences in total; approximately 15% of them show up just once. The ten largest make up less than 4% of the sample. Sequenced material: CD4+ T cells sorted from PBMCs, taken 23 months after vaccination. The sequence was collected from a man aged 50 to 75 who received an inactivated influenza vaccine. Donor details come from another sample of the same person, matched by shared clones. The receptor chain draws on TRBV4-3 and TRBJ2-7; the D segment could be TRBD2, given 5 matching bases. The nucleotides read TGCGCCAGCAGCCAAGAATTCGGAGTAGCGTACGAGCAGTACTTC. Translated, it reads CASSQEFGVAYEQYF.